The clone carrying this T cell receptor (beta chain) was detected only once. Its antigen is unidentified. The entry originates in a study of graft-versus-host responses after intestinal transplantation. The overall study: Tacrolimus plus steroids were given to all recipients for roughly three years, preceded by anti-thymocyte globulin induction. Regarding the study as a whole: GvH clones appeared in recipient marrow, some first in ileum or blood.

The assay was immunoSEQ multiplex PCR, and TCRdb's table has in-frame clones only and misses some. The sample has tens of thousands of clones; 90% are singletons. The CDR3 consists of 14 residues. Germline V gives CDR1 LNHDA, CDR2 SQIVND (reference sequence). The trim removed 5 bases at V and 0 bases at J, leaving 4 bases unmatched. The starting material was unstimulated CD8+ T cells sorted from spleen or lymph node cells, obtained before intestinal transplant. This clonotype originated in a human donor who received an intestinal transplant. The genes are TRBV19 and TRBJ2-7; 7 positions agree with TRBD2. The CDR3 DNA follows: TGTGCCAGTAGTTCCGGGGGGTACTCCTACGAGCAGTACTTC. Residues: CASSSGGYSYEQYF.